The source of this T cell receptor beta chain is a study of T cells in Graves' hyperthyroidism and ophthalmopathy. V dropped 6 bases and J dropped 9; count of bases not matched to a gene: 14. Germline V lookup: CDR1 SEHNR, CDR2 FQNEAQ (reference sequence). The CDR3 consists of 16 residues. From RNA transcripts, TCR beta CDR3 regions were amplified. Using the HTBI primer set, a first-round RT-PCR was run on the TCR CDR3. TCRdb reprocessed the multiplex PCR reads with MiXCR, giving one entry per CDR3 protein. The sample has nearly 600,000 distinct CDR3 sequences; over 11% are singletons. Concerning this clonotype itself: A much larger clone lies one base from this, so it may be a read error.

The hyperthyroidism was newly diagnosed and had lasted under 2 months; the patients were aged 18 to 65. Initially, at the first diagnosis of hyperthyroidism and before any ophthalmopathy symptoms, blood was sampled. It was around 10 ml of fresh peripheral blood that supplied the PBMCs. The origin of this receptor is a woman aged 30 to 39 with Graves' hyperthyroidism that later progressed to Graves' ophthalmopathy. The chain has TRBV7-9 and TRBJ2-1; TRBD2 matches 10 bases. The specimen sequenced was blood. The CDR3 DNA reads TGTGCCAGCAGTCGGACTAGCGGAGGAAGGGCCAGTGAGCAGTTCTTC. This codes for CASSRTSGGRASEQFF.